This T cell receptor (beta chain) was captured in a study of early T cells in non-severe SARS-CoV-2 infection. Researchers attached unique molecular identifiers to individual cDNA molecules. TCRdb analysed the 5' RACE reads with MiXCR anew, one entry per CDR3 protein. The sample contains roughly 64,000 distinct CDR3 sequences, less than 9.5% of which appear only once. V gave up 3 bases and J gave up 0 bases, with 12 bases separating them. The V gene's germline CDR1 is LNHDA and CDR2 SQIVND (reference sequence). The CDR3 sequence is 16 residues long. This specimen consisted of whole blood, obtained at baseline. J is TRBJ1-5 and V is TRBV19, with D perhaps matching TRBD1 (6 bases). The sequence came from an adult who was a healthcare worker with PCR-confirmed SARS-CoV-2 infection or an uninfected control (not recorded which). The CDR3 reads CASSMVQGISNQPQHF. The CDR3 DNA follows: TGTGCCAGTAGTATGGTACAGGGAATTAGCAATCAGCCCCAGCATTTT.